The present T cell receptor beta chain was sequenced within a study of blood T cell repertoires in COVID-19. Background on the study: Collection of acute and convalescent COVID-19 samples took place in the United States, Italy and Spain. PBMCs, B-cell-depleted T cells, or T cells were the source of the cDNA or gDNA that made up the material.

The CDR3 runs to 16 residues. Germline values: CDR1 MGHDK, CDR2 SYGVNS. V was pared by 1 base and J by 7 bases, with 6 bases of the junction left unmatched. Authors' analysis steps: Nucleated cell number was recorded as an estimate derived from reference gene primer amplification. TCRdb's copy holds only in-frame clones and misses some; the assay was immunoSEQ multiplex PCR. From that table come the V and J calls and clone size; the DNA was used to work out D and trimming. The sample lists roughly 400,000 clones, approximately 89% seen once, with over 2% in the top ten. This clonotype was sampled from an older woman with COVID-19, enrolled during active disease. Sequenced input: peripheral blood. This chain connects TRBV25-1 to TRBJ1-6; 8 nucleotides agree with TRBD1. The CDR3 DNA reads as TGTGCCAGCAGTGAATTGGGGGGACAGGAAAATTCACCCCTCCACTTT. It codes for CASSELGGQENSPLHF.